These 19 T cell receptor beta chains share one sample of origin, sequenced in a study of CD8 T cells in ankylosing spondylitis. TCRdb processed the 5' RACE reads anew with MiXCR; each CDR3 protein has one entry. The table records 150,000 to 200,000 distinct CDR3 sequences, about 9.9% of them present only once. Material for sequencing was blood, either unsorted or a sorted T cell fraction (not recorded which). Every receptor here comes from a male donor with ankylosing spondylitis or in good health (not recorded which).

This clonotype was seen at least ten times. The V gene is TRBV5-1, the J gene TRBJ2-7; 9 bases align to TRBD2. Germline V gives CDR1 SGHRS, CDR2 YFSETQ. This CDR3 comprises 14 residues. J gave up 6 bases and V 4 bases, and 8 bases lay outside the gene matches. The CDR3 DNA is TGCGCCAGCAGCCCCGCGGGACTAGCCTCCGAGCAGTACTTC. Translating gives CASSPAGLASEQYF.

As regards this clonotype: This may be a read error, as it is one base from a much larger clone. This chain connects TRBV20-1 to TRBJ1-1; weak D call: TRBD1 (5 bases). This CDR3 spans 15 amino acids. Germline V gene data show CDR1 as DFQATT and CDR2 as SNEGSKA (reference sequence). V was trimmed by 7 bases and J by 0 bases, leaving 18 bases between them. CDR3 DNA sequence: TGCAGTGTTAGGGAGTCGACAGCGTTGAACACTGAAGCTTTCTTT. Translated: CSVRESTALNTEAFF.

The sample holds many counts of this clonotype. The chain couples TRBV5-1 to TRBJ2-1; 9 bases line up with TRBD1. CDR1 is SGHRS and CDR2 is YFSETQ in the germline V gene. This CDR3 has 15 residues. The junction had 12 bases not matched to a gene; V was cut back by 4 bases and J by 10 bases. DNA for the CDR3: TGCGCCAGCAGCCTCAGGGACAGGGAGATCAACGAGCAGTTCTTC. It encodes CASSLRDREINEQFF.

This clonotype was seen a few times. The V call is TRBV6-5, the J call TRBJ2-2; D may match TRBD1 or TRBD2 (5 bases each). The CDR3 length is 12 residues. Germline lookup yields CDR1 MNHEY and CDR2 SVGAGI. V shed 5 bases and J shed 6 bases, with 7 bases lying between them. The CDR3 sequence is CASSRDAGELFF. In DNA, the CDR3 is TGTGCCAGCAGTCGGGACGCCGGGGAGCTGTTTTTT.

Regarding this clonotype: This may come from a read error, since a much larger clone is one base off. The chain has TRBV7-8 and TRBJ2-2, with D possibly TRBD2 on 6 matching bases. Germline values: CDR1 SGHVS, CDR2 FQNEAQ. The CDR3 covers 13 residues. The CDR3 loop reads CASSFKAAGGLFF. CDR3 bases: TGTGCCAGCAGCTTTAAGGCCGCCGGGGGGCTGTTTTTT.

Turning to this clonotype: Possible read error: a much larger clone is one base away. The rearrangement links TRBV3-1 to TRBJ1-6; D is ambiguous. Deletions cut 7 bases from V and 5 bases from J, with 9 bases between. The V gene's germline CDR1 is LGHDT and CDR2 YNNKEL (reference sequence). The CDR3 contains 13 residues. The CDR3 is CASTRANNSPLHF. The CDR3 region has the DNA TGTGCCAGCACCCGGGCAAATAATTCACCCCTCCACTTT.

This clonotype showed up many times. This chain connects TRBV12-3 or TRBV12-4 to TRBJ2-1, with D perhaps TRBD2 (6 bases). The CDR3 is 14 residues long. Trimming took off 0 bases at V and 8 bases at J, with 11 bases between the two ends. The DNA for the CDR3 is TGTGCCAGCAGTTTAGCCCCGACTAGGTATGAGCAGTTCTTC. Protein: CASSLAPTRYEQFF.

Many counts were recorded for this clonotype. This chain uses TRBV24-1 with TRBJ1-1; 8 bases match TRBD1. With V trimmed by 3 bases and J by 4 bases, 6 bases remained unmatched. CDR3 length: 15 amino acids. Per the germline V gene, CDR1 is KGHDR and CDR2 is SFDVKD. The CDR3 sequence: CATSDRRTGPTEAFF. In DNA, the CDR3 is TGTGCCACCAGTGATCGTAGGACAGGGCCCACTGAAGCTTTCTTT.

This rearrangement joins TRBV11-2 to TRBJ2-7; D assignment may be TRBD1 or TRBD2 (5 bases each). Germline-derived CDR1 and CDR2 are SGHAT and FQNNGV. The V end was cut by 5 bases, the J end by 2 bases, with 13 bases between. The CDR3 consists of 14 residues. The CDR3 DNA is TGTGCCAGCAGCACTACGGGACGGACCTACGAGCAGTACTTC. Protein sequence: CASSTTGRTYEQYF.

The CDR3 protein is CSARSISPGQGVYEQYF. CDR3 in DNA: TGCAGTGCTAGATCCATTTCCCCGGGACAGGGCGTATACGAGCAGTACTTC. The chain uses TRBV20-1 and TRBJ2-7; 9 bases map to TRBD1. This CDR3 comprises 17 residues. V was clipped by 2 bases and J by 4 bases; unmatched bases: 15. The V gene's germline CDR1 is DFQATT and CDR2 SNEGSKA (reference sequence).

Comment on this clonotype: This is likely an artifact of a read error, given a far larger clone one base away. The gene calls are TRBV5-1 and TRBJ2-1; possible D gene TRBD2, 5 bases. Germline CDR1 is SGHRS and CDR2 is YFSETQ. The CDR3 has 15 amino acids. CDR3 residues: CTSSLEGSSYNEQFF. The CDR3 region has the DNA TGCACCAGCAGCTTGGAAGGGAGCTCCTACAATGAGCAGTTCTTC.

This clonotype was detected many times. The rearrangement links TRBV6-5 to TRBJ2-3; D possibly uses TRBD1 or TRBD2 (6 bases each). The CDR3 loop spans 17 amino acids. With 0 bases removed from V and 5 bases from J, the gap between germline ends came to 18 bases. Germline V gives CDR1 MNHEY, CDR2 SVGAGI. CDR3 DNA: TGTGCCAGCAGTTACTCCGGGGGCGCAGAACCGGGAGATACGCAGTATTTT. Residues: CASSYSGGAEPGDTQYF.

This clonotype occurred many times. The J gene is TRBJ1-1, the V gene TRBV5-5, with D unresolved. Germline V gene data show CDR1 as SGHKS and CDR2 as YYEKEE (reference sequence). V was clipped by 1 base and J by 1 base, with 11 bases between them. The CDR3 is 15 residues long. This chain's CDR3 is CASSLYSAANTEAFF. The DNA for the CDR3 is TGTGCCAGCAGCTTGTATTCTGCCGCGAACACTGAAGCTTTCTTT.

The V call is TRBV7-2, the J call TRBJ2-1; no clear D. Germline CDR1 and CDR2: SGHTA and FQGNSA. There are 14 residues in the CDR3. The V gene lost 1 base and the J gene lost 4 bases, with 8 bases spanning the gap. This CDR3 reads CASSLVLRYNEQFF. CDR3 DNA: TGTGCCAGCAGCTTAGTTCTACGATACAATGAGCAGTTCTTC.

This clonotype has at least ten counts. The chain joins TRBV7-2 to TRBJ2-3; unclear D gene. This CDR3 spans 13 amino acids. Looked up from germline, CDR1 is SGHTA and CDR2 is FQGNSA. V was trimmed by 4 bases and J by 9 bases, leaving 14 bases between them. CDR3 loop: CASSYIGSLTQYF. The CDR3 bases are TGTGCCAGCAGCTACATTGGGTCCCTAACGCAGTATTTT.

Ten or more counts support this clonotype. The chain carries TRBV6-1 and TRBJ2-7, with no clear D. CDR3 length equals 14 residues. V shed 5 bases and J shed 2 bases, with 13 bases lying between them. Germline CDR1 MNHNS, CDR2 SASEGT. The CDR3 DNA reads TGTGCCAGCAGTAATGCAGACTCAACCTACGAGCAGTACTTC. Translating gives CASSNADSTYEQYF.

This clonotype was counted at least ten times. The V call is TRBV4-3, the J call TRBJ2-3; TRBD1 is a possible D gene (6 bases). The V gene's germline CDR1 is LGHNA and CDR2 YSLEER. Between the trimmed V and J ends, which lost 0 bases and 6 bases, there was a span of 19 bases. This CDR3 spans 17 amino acids. CDR3 DNA: TGCGCCAGCAGCCAAGAAGGCCCGGGACAAGGACTTGATACGCAGTATTTT. It specifies CASSQEGPGQGLDTQYF.

In its sample, this clonotype was seen many times. The J gene is TRBJ1-3, the V gene TRBV3-1, with a weak D call TRBD1 (5 bases). The V end lost 5 bases, the J end lost 7 bases, and 21 bases lay between the germline ends. Germline lookup yields CDR1 LGHDT and CDR2 YNNKEL (reference sequence). The CDR3 has 16 amino acids. CDR3: CASSSDRNAASNTIYF. In nucleotides, the CDR3 is TGTGCCAGCAGCAGCGACAGAAATGCGGCTTCCAACACCATATATTTT.

This clonotype appeared many times. The gene calls are TRBV27 and TRBJ1-2, with D possibly TRBD1 on 5 matching bases. Per the germline V gene, CDR1 is MNHEY and CDR2 is SMNVEV (reference sequence). Trimming pared 7 bases from V and 2 bases from J, leaving 14 bases between. The length of the CDR3 is 14 residues. The CDR3 bases are TGTGCCAGCACCCCTCTGGGGGGGAACTATGGCTACACCTTC. This sequence encodes CASTPLGGNYGYTF.